This T cell receptor beta chain appears in the sequencing data of a study of blood T cell repertoires in COVID-19. This CDR3 comprises 15 residues. Generated by immunoSEQ multiplex PCR, the TCRdb table keeps only in-frame clones and is missing some. The sample shows about 130,000 clones, 84% of them seen only once. The chain is built from TRBV12-1 and TRBJ1-1; TRBD1 is taken as the D call from the table, unchecked against the DNA. TRBV12-1 is designated a pseudogene. The TCR originated in a man aged 60-69 years with acute or convalescent COVID-19. Sequenced material: peripheral blood. This chain's CDR3 is CASSPETGGRTEAFF. In DNA form, the CDR3 reads TGTGCCAGCAGCCCAGAGACAGGGGGCCGCACTGAAGCTTTCTTT.